This is a list of T cell receptor beta chains from one sample in a study of T-cell reconstitution after alpha-beta-depleted transplantation in children. MiXCR, run by TCRdb on the PCR reads, gives a single entry per CDR3 protein. The sample consists of around 370,000 distinct CDR3 sequences, 10% to 13% of them appearing once. Specimen: PBMCs from the stem cell graft donor, collected from the stem cell graft. All receptors come from a human donor who donated a stem cell graft to a child with acute lymphoblastic leukemia. Both conserved end residues are part of each CDR3. D genes are given only for firm matches. Clone size, where shown, is once, few, many, or a class for clones that have expanded.

d_call | clone_size | j_call | v_call | cdr3_aa | cdr3_nt
TRBD2 | . | TRBJ2-7 | TRBV12-3/TRBV12-4 | CASSPGQRESYEQYF | TGTGCCAGCAGCCCCGGTCAGCGGGAGTCCTACGAGCAGTACTTC
TRBD2 | few | TRBJ2-1 | TRBV4-1 | CASSQGLAGGRVPDEQFF | TGCGCCAGCAGCCAAGGTCTAGCGGGGGGTAGGGTTCCCGATGAGCAGTTCTTC
TRBD2 | . | TRBJ2-2 | TRBV7-2 | CATETSGNTGELFF | TGTGCCACCGAGACTAGCGGGAACACCGGGGAGCTGTTTTTT
TRBD1 | many | TRBJ2-1 | TRBV5-1 | CASSLGTGVYNEQFF | TGCGCCAGCAGCTTAGGGACAGGGGTCTACAATGAGCAGTTCTTC
TRBD2 | few | TRBJ2-7 | TRBV6-2/TRBV6-3 | CASSDGLALYEQYF | TGTGCCAGCAGTGACGGACTAGCCCTCTACGAGCAGTACTTC
. | . | TRBJ2-1 | TRBV12-5 | CASGLSGNNEQFF | TGTGCTAGTGGTTTGAGTGGAAACAATGAGCAGTTCTTC
. | many | TRBJ1-3 | TRBV7-9 | CASSSQQGHSGNTIYF | TGTGCCAGCAGCTCACAACAGGGTCACTCTGGAAACACCATATATTTT
TRBD2 | . | TRBJ2-2 | TRBV3-1 | CASSQTTSGSLYTGELFF | TGTGCCAGCAGCCAAACGACTAGCGGGAGTCTATACACCGGGGAGCTGTTTTTT
TRBD1 | few | TRBJ1-2 | TRBV5-1 | CASTRGTGPDGSYGYTF | TGCGCCAGCACCCGAGGGACAGGCCCGGACGGGAGCTATGGCTACACCTTC
. | . | TRBJ2-7 | TRBV7-2 | CASSLVFHEQYF | TGTGCCAGCAGCTTAGTATTCCACGAGCAGTACTTC
. | few | TRBJ2-5 | TRBV20-1 | CSVPGAPYQETQYF | TGCAGTGTACCCGGGGCTCCGTACCAAGAGACCCAGTACTTC
TRBD2 | . | TRBJ2-1 | TRBV2 | CAISPGLAGPSSYNEQFF | TGTGCCATCAGCCCGGGACTAGCGGGACCAAGCTCCTACAATGAGCAGTTCTTC
TRBD1 | few | TRBJ2-1 | TRBV5-1 | CASSYGTGAKNEQFF | TGCGCCAGCAGCTACGGGACAGGGGCGAAGAATGAGCAGTTCTTC
. | . | TRBJ2-3 | TRBV6-5 | CASSYSRGDTQYF | TGTGCCAGCAGTTACTCGAGGGGGGATACGCAGTATTTT
TRBD1 | few | TRBJ2-1 | TRBV7-9 | CASSPDRSNNEQFF | TGTGCCAGCAGCCCGGACAGGTCCAACAATGAGCAGTTCTTC
TRBD2 | many | TRBJ2-3 | TRBV4-1 | CASSQRSRTSGNPLDTDTQYF | TGCGCCAGCAGCCAACGGAGCCGGACTAGCGGGAACCCCTTGGACACAGATACGCAGTATTTT
TRBD1 | . | TRBJ2-7 | TRBV20-1 | CSASDRGRSYEQYF | TGCAGTGCTAGCGACAGGGGGAGAAGTTACGAGCAGTACTTC
. | . | TRBJ2-1 | TRBV5-1 | CASSPEGTMGASSYNEQFF | TGCGCCAGCAGCCCGGAGGGGACGATGGGCGCGAGCTCCTACAATGAGCAGTTCTTC
TRBD1 | few | TRBJ1-6 | TRBV28 | CASRTGESGNSPLHF | TGTGCCAGCAGGACAGGGGAATCGGGCAATTCACCCCTCCACTTT
TRBD2 | many | TRBJ2-7 | TRBV20-1 | CSARAAGRSSYEQYF | TGCAGTGCTAGAGCAGCGGGGAGAAGCTCCTACGAGCAGTACTTC
. | few | TRBJ2-3 | TRBV7-9 | CASSSRLGAISDTQYF | TGTGCCAGCAGCTCCCGACTAGGGGCGATCTCAGATACGCAGTATTTT
. | few | TRBJ2-2 | TRBV7-9 | CASSLRQRVVVAGELFF | TGTGCCAGCAGCTTAAGACAGCGGGTCGTAGTTGCCGGGGAGCTGTTTTTT
. | few | TRBJ2-7 | TRBV7-2 | CASSSYGGEQYF | TGTGCCAGCAGCTCCTACGGTGGGGAGCAGTACTTC
. | . | TRBJ1-6 | TRBV10-3 | CAIRQGNNSPLHF | TGTGCCATCAGGCAGGGGAATAATTCACCCCTCCACTTT
. | many | TRBJ2-1 | TRBV5-1 | CASSLAVRQSSYNEQFF | TGCGCCAGCAGCTTGGCCGTGCGACAAAGCTCCTACAATGAGCAGTTCTTC
. | . | TRBJ1-4 | TRBV7-9 | CASSLAPEKLFF | TGTGCCAGCAGCTTAGCGCCCGAAAAACTGTTTTTT
TRBD2 | few | TRBJ2-1 | TRBV5-1 | CASSLEGVSGSDEQFF | TGCGCCAGCAGCTTGGAAGGGGTCAGCGGGAGTGATGAGCAGTTCTTC
. | once | TRBJ1-5 | TRBV30 | CAWSVGDYQPQHF | TGTGCCTGGAGTGTAGGCGACTATCAGCCCCAGCATTTT
TRBD2 | many | TRBJ2-1 | TRBV12-3/TRBV12-4 | CASSLRTSGSDEQFF | TGTGCCAGCAGTTTGAGGACTAGCGGGAGCGATGAGCAGTTCTTC
. | many | TRBJ2-3 | TRBV7-2 | CASSLPIASTDTQYF | TGTGCCAGCAGCCTCCCGATAGCTAGCACAGATACGCAGTATTTT
. | . | TRBJ2-3 | TRBV10-2 | CASSDRLASGTDTQYF | TGCGCCAGCAGTGACCGTCTAGCGTCTGGCACAGATACGCAGTATTTT
. | many | TRBJ1-5 | TRBV5-8 | CASSLGQGDNQPQHF | TGTGCCAGCAGCTTGGGCCAGGGAGATAATCAGCCCCAGCATTTT
. | few | TRBJ2-7 | TRBV20-1 | CSAFSGGGYEQYF | TGCAGTGCCTTTAGCGGAGGGGGCTACGAGCAGTACTTC
. | . | TRBJ1-4 | TRBV12-3/TRBV12-4 | CASSSPDSHDREKLFF | TGTGCCAGCAGTTCACCCGACAGCCATGATCGCGAAAAACTGTTTTTT
. | few | TRBJ2-1 | TRBV5-1 | CASSFQGLGRNEQFF | TGCGCCAGCAGCTTTCAGGGACTCGGACGCAATGAGCAGTTCTTC
. | few | TRBJ2-3 | TRBV7-6 | CASSPLDRSTQYF | TGTGCCAGCAGCCCCCTGGACCGAAGTACGCAGTATTTT
TRBD2 | few | TRBJ2-3 | TRBV7-2 | CASSPLAGGKDTQYF | TGTGCCAGCAGCCCCTTAGCGGGGGGGAAGGATACGCAGTATTTT
TRBD2 | few | TRBJ2-7 | TRBV20-1 | CSARRPGLAAYEQYF | TGCAGTGCTAGACGGCCGGGACTAGCAGCATACGAGCAGTACTTC
. | . | TRBJ1-1 | TRBV6-5 | CASSYWGGGVGAFF | TGTGCCAGCAGTTACTGGGGGGGAGGGGTGGGAGCTTTCTTT
. | many | TRBJ2-1 | TRBV27 | CASSLDYYNEQFF | TGTGCCAGCAGTTTGGATTACTACAATGAGCAGTTCTTC
. | many | TRBJ1-1 | TRBV10-1 | CASSTGQLSGTEAFF | TGCGCCAGCAGTACTGGACAGTTATCTGGCACTGAAGCTTTCTTT
TRBD1 | few | TRBJ1-2 | TRBV7-2 | CASSQGPTGGDGYTF | TGTGCCAGCAGCCAGGGCCCCACAGGGGGCGATGGCTACACCTTC
. | many | TRBJ2-1 | TRBV7-2 | CASSYELPGREQFF | TGTGCCAGCAGCTACGAGCTTCCCGGCCGTGAGCAGTTCTTC
. | many | TRBJ2-2 | TRBV7-2 | CASSFSGHPTGELFF | TGTGCCAGCAGCTTCTCAGGGCATCCCACCGGGGAGCTGTTTTTT
TRBD1 | . | TRBJ2-1 | TRBV7-9 | CASSSQDRTEQFF | TGTGCCAGCAGCTCCCAGGACAGGACTGAGCAGTTCTTC
TRBD1 | few | TRBJ1-3 | TRBV20-1 | CSATSRKGQGRDTIYF | TGCAGTGCCACAAGCCGGAAGGGACAGGGGAGGGACACCATATATTTT
TRBD1 | few | TRBJ2-4 | TRBV20-1 | CSARDQGQGKNIQYF | TGCAGTGCTAGAGATCAGGGACAGGGGAAAAACATTCAGTACTTC
. | few | TRBJ2-1 | TRBV5-6 | CASSLLGSRSYNEQFF | TGTGCCAGCAGCTTGCTAGGGAGCCGCTCCTACAATGAGCAGTTCTTC
. | few | TRBJ1-5 | TRBV12-3/TRBV12-4 | CASSPAGSNQPQHF | TGTGCCAGCAGTCCAGCGGGGAGCAATCAGCCCCAGCATTTT
. | . | TRBJ2-7 | TRBV4-1 | CASSQGLGFYEQYF | TGCGCCAGCAGCCAGGGTTTAGGATTCTACGAGCAGTACTTC